Following are 4 T cell receptor beta chains from one sample sequenced in a study of CD8 T cells in Susac syndrome. Roughly 0.5 to 1 ug RNA was reverse transcribed with random hexamers. TCRdb itself ran the immunoSEQ multiplex PCR reads through MiXCR, one entry per CDR3 protein. Of around 160,000 distinct CDR3 sequences listed, about 93% were seen once; the top ten hold roughly 0.13%. The sample was CD4+ T cells from PBMCs. Receptors originate from a human donor in good health.

This chain joins TRBV3-1 and TRBJ2-3; D gene unclear. With 5 bases removed from V and 6 bases from J, the gap between germline ends came to 9 bases. This CDR3 region has 12 residues. The germline V gene encodes CDR1 LGHDT and CDR2 YNNKEL (reference sequence). As DNA, the CDR3 is TGTGCCAGCAGCTCACAACGGGATACGCAGTATTTT. Its translation is CASSSQRDTQYF.

This chain links TRBV7-2 with TRBJ2-1; the D is unclear. This CDR3 has 13 residues. The V gene lost 1 base and the J gene lost 10 bases, with 11 bases spanning the gap. Germline V gene data show CDR1 as SGHTA and CDR2 as FQGNSA. The CDR3 spells CASSLGVEVEQFF. The CDR3 bases are TGTGCCAGCAGCTTAGGAGTAGAGGTCGAGCAGTTCTTC.

The rearrangement joins TRBV19 to TRBJ2-3; a possible D gene is TRBD2 (5 bases). The CDR3 length is 15 residues. V was trimmed by 6 bases and J by 0 bases, leaving 13 bases between them. The germline V gene encodes CDR1 LNHDA and CDR2 SQIVND (reference sequence). CDR3 in amino acids: CASRRTRTSTDTQYF. The CDR3 DNA sequence: TGTGCCAGTAGACGGACTCGCACTAGCACAGATACGCAGTATTTT.

The genes are TRBV30 and TRBJ2-5, with no clear D. The ends were cut back, 1 base at V and 1 base at J, with 4 bases in the middle. The length of the CDR3 is 12 residues. Germline loops: CDR1 GTSNPN, CDR2 SVGIG (reference sequence). The DNA of the CDR3 is TGTGCCTGGAGTGCTCGCCAAGAGACCCAGTACTTC. Translation: CAWSARQETQYF.